Listed below are T cell receptor beta chains from one sample, sequenced in a study of shared clonotypes between healthy human individuals. Using immunoSEQ multiplex PCR, the repertoire was profiled, and TCRdb retains in-frame clones only, with some absent. Of more than 450,000 clones listed, more than 65% were seen once; the top ten hold roughly 13%. Material: PBMCs. Receptors originate from a woman aged 40 to 49 in good health. Some clones in this sample may be carry-over from other donors' samples. Each CDR3 is given with its conserved first and last residue. The D gene is left open where the match is weak. Clone size is shown for a subset of rows, as once, few, many or a class of expanded clone.

>TRBV11-2|NA|NA|TRBJ2-1
CASSLTGGVATYNEQFF
TGTGCCAGCAGCTTAACAGGTGGGGTAGCGACCTACAATGAGCAGTTCTTC
>TRBV9|many|TRBD2|TRBJ2-7
CASSTGTSGAEQYF
TGTGCCAGCAGCACAGGGACTAGCGGAGCCGAGCAGTACTTC
>TRBV11-2|once|NA|TRBJ1-2
CASSRGYGYTF
TGTGCCAGCAGCCGGGGCTATGGCTACACCTTC
>TRBV7-2|many|TRBD2|TRBJ2-5
CASSWGLAGGVETQYF
TGTGCCAGCAGCTGGGGACTAGCGGGAGGTGTGGAGACCCAGTACTTC
>TRBV18|NA|TRBD2|TRBJ2-1
CASSPETGGRNEQFF
TGTGCCAGCTCACCAGAGACGGGAGGCAGGAATGAGCAGTTCTTC
>TRBV7-2|NA|TRBD1|TRBJ2-7
CASSSPVRDRGYEQYF
TGTGCCAGCAGCTCTCCGGTCCGGGACAGGGGCTACGAGCAGTACTTC
>TRBV9|NA|TRBD2|TRBJ2-1
CASSVTSGYNEQFF
TGTGCCAGCAGCGTTACTAGCGGATACAATGAGCAGTTCTTC
>TRBV4-2|NA|NA|TRBJ2-1
CASSQDKGREQFF
TGTGCCAGCAGCCAAGATAAGGGGAGAGAGCAGTTCTTC
>TRBV6-5|NA|NA|TRBJ1-1
CASSYSRDTEAFF
TGTGCCAGCAGTTACTCGAGGGACACTGAAGCTTTCTTT
>TRBV4-1|NA|NA|TRBJ2-7
CASSERQDYEQYF
TGCGCCAGCAGCGAACGACAAGATTACGAGCAGTACTTC
>TRBV27|NA|TRBD1|TRBJ1-6
CASSLGARTGYSPLHF
TGTGCCAGCAGTTTAGGGGCGCGGACAGGGTATTCACCCCTCCACTTT
>TRBV5-5|NA|NA|TRBJ1-1
CASSLWRGGNTEAFF
TGTGCCAGCAGCTTATGGAGGGGCGGGAACACTGAAGCTTTCTTT
>TRBV5-1|NA|NA|TRBJ2-5
CASSLARQETQYF
TGCGCCAGCAGCTTGGCCAGACAAGAGACCCAGTACTTC
>TRBV20-1|once|TRBD1|TRBJ2-1
CSAREQGLEFF
TGCAGTGCTAGAGAACAGGGGTTGGAGTTCTTC
>TRBV30|NA|TRBD2|TRBJ2-1
CAWSPSGALFF
TGTGCCTGGTCTCCTAGCGGGGCCCTATTCTTC
>TRBV7-6|NA|TRBD2|TRBJ2-3
CASSLAARLAGGPDTQYF
TGTGCCAGCAGCTTAGCGGCCAGACTAGCGGGAGGGCCGGATACGCAGTATTTT
>TRBV28|NA|NA|TRBJ2-7
CASSLRQGSYEQYF
TGTGCCAGCAGTTTACGGCAGGGATCCTACGAGCAGTACTTC
>TRBV7-9|NA|NA|TRBJ1-3
CASSDTGIPGNTIYF
TGTGCCAGCAGCGACACAGGGATTCCTGGAAACACCATATATTTT
>TRBV5-1|NA|NA|TRBJ1-2
CASSFNPDGYGYTF
TGCGCCAGCAGCTTCAACCCGGACGGCTATGGCTACACCTTC
>TRBV29-1|NA|NA|TRBJ2-3
CSVARNPGSTDTQYF
TGCAGCGTTGCTCGGAACCCGGGGAGCACAGATACGCAGTATTTT
>TRBV7-9|NA|NA|TRBJ2-1
CASSLGGPPYNEQFF
TGTGCCAGCAGCTTAGGCGGGCCACCCTACAATGAGCAGTTCTTC
>TRBV5-1|few|NA|TRBJ1-5
CASSLGAGRNQPQHF
TGCGCCAGCAGCTTGGGGGCAGGGCGCAATCAGCCCCAGCATTTT
>TRBV30|NA|NA|TRBJ1-1
CAWSVGQGAFF
TGTGCCTGGAGTGTGGGGCAGGGAGCTTTCTTT
>TRBV5-1|NA|TRBD2|TRBJ2-3
CASSLSGLAGGDTQYF
TGCGCCAGCAGCCTATCGGGACTAGCGGGGGGAGATACGCAGTATTTT
>TRBV9|NA|TRBD2|TRBJ2-7
CASSTDLAGGGEQYF
TGTGCCAGCAGCACTGACTTGGCTGGCGGGGGCGAGCAGTACTTC
>TRBV7-9|NA|TRBD1|TRBJ1-1
CASSPGTGGGNTEAFF
TGTGCCAGCAGCCCGGGGACAGGTGGAGGGAACACTGAAGCTTTCTTT
>TRBV2|NA|NA|TRBJ2-2
CASSARDPTNTGELFF
TGTGCCAGCAGCGCCCGGGACCCAACGAACACCGGGGAGCTGTTTTTT
>TRBV5-4|NA|TRBD1|TRBJ2-5
CASSLEQGWETQYF
TGTGCCAGCAGCTTGGAACAGGGGTGGGAGACCCAGTACTTC
>TRBV6-1|many|TRBD1|TRBJ1-4
CASSEPRGQGNEKLFF
TGTGCCAGCAGTGAACCTCGGGGACAGGGAAATGAAAAACTGTTTTTT
>TRBV2|NA|NA|TRBJ2-7
CASITGSSYEQYF
TGTGCCAGCATCACCGGGAGCTCCTACGAGCAGTACTTC
>TRBV29-1|NA|TRBD2|TRBJ2-5
CSVEDRWGGETQYF
TGCAGCGTTGAAGATCGCTGGGGGGGGGAGACCCAGTACTTC
>TRBV6-6|NA|NA|TRBJ2-2
CASSYSRGTTGELFF
TGTGCCAGCAGTTACTCCCGGGGGACTACCGGGGAGCTGTTTTTT
>TRBV7-9|NA|TRBD2|TRBJ2-3
CASSPTSGRMIDTQYF
TGTGCCAGCAGCCCGACTAGCGGGAGAATGATAGATACGCAGTATTTT
>TRBV5-4|NA|NA|TRBJ2-7
CASSLGGYYEQYF
TGTGCCAGCAGCTTGGGTGGATACTACGAGCAGTACTTC
>TRBV20-1|NA|NA|TRBJ2-1
CSASGSGEQFF
TGCAGTGCTAGCGGGAGTGGTGAGCAGTTCTTC
>TRBV30|NA|NA|TRBJ2-7
CAWSGSGGSYEQYF
TGTGCCTGGAGTGGGTCTGGGGGCAGCTACGAGCAGTACTTC
>TRBV19|NA|TRBD1|TRBJ1-5
CATRGTGGYQPQHF
TGTGCCACAAGAGGTACAGGGGGATATCAGCCCCAGCATTTT
>TRBV28|NA|NA|TRBJ1-6
CALGGDYNSPLHF
TGTGCTTTGGGCGGGGACTATAATTCACCCCTCCACTTT
>TRBV28|once|NA|TRBJ1-2
CASSFSGAHGYTF
TGTGCCAGCAGTTTTTCGGGGGCACATGGCTACACCTTC
>TRBV7-2|once|TRBD1|TRBJ2-5
CASSSDRYQETQYF
TGTGCCAGCAGCTCGGACAGGTACCAAGAGACCCAGTACTTC